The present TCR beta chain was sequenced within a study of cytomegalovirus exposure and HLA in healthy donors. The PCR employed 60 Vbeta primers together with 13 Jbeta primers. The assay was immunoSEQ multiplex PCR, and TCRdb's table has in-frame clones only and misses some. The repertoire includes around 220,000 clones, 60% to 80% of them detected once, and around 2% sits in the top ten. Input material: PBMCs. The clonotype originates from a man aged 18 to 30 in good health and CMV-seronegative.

The CDR3 protein is CASSAGQGAAGNTIYF. The DNA of the CDR3 is TGTGCCAGCAGCGCAGGACAGGGGGCCGCTGGAAACACCATATATTTT. The chain uses TRBV9 and TRBJ1-3; 11 nucleotides match TRBD1. Germline assignment: CDR1 SGDLS and CDR2 YYNGEE. This CDR3 has 16 residues. The V segment lost 3 bases and the J segment 2 bases; nucleotides outside the gene matches: 4. Supplemented by reference TRBV9 and TRBJ1-3, the full variable domain reads DSGVTQTPKHLITATGQRVTLRCSPRSGDLSVYWYQQSLDQGLQFLIQYYNGEERAKGNILERFSAQQFPDLHSELNLSSLELGDSALYFCASSAGQGAAGNTIYFGEGSWLTVV.